This T cell receptor beta chain was observed in a study of cytomegalovirus exposure and HLA in healthy donors. In the PCR, 60 Vbeta and 13 Jbeta primers were used. Profiled with immunoSEQ multiplex PCR; TCRdb holds only in-frame clones, not every one. The data show about 98,000 clones, 70% to 80% seen once. Study outcomes and limitations: A later analysis linked a missense variant in DCLRE1C to the trimming of TCR beta V and J genes. In a later analysis, productive TCRs from donors in an Asian-associated ancestry cluster reportedly carried fewer N-insertions than the cohort mean.

This clone is a singleton in its sample. Its antigen is not identified. Per the germline V gene, CDR1 is SGHAT and CDR2 is FQNNGV. The CDR3 has 17 residues. Trimming stripped 6 bases from V and 4 bases from J, with 21 bases between. Sequencing was performed on PBMCs. This clonotype originated in a man aged 55 to 69 in good health and CMV-seropositive. The chain is built from TRBV11-2 and TRBJ2-2, with D possibly matching TRBD2 (6 bases). DNA of the CDR3: TGTGCCAGCAGGGCCGCCCCGGGACTCCGCATCACCGGGGAGCTGTTTTTT. Its translation is CASRAAPGLRITGELFF.